This section outlines one TCR beta chain sequence together with its context. Antigen: not known. This specimen comes from a study of graft-versus-host responses after intestinal transplantation. Across the study: Every recipient had anti-thymocyte globulin induction and approximately three years of tacrolimus plus steroids. Findings and caveats of the study: Researchers found peak circulating GvH clone levels linked to early post-transplant HvG declines.

The length of the CDR3 is 16 residues. CDR1 and CDR2 (germline): SGHDN, FVKESK. V shed 4 bases and J shed 1 base, with 14 bases lying between them. Profiled with immunoSEQ multiplex PCR; TCRdb holds only in-frame clones, not every one. The sample has approximately 77,000 clones, about 90% seen once; the top ten hold roughly 0.64%. The chain couples TRBV14 to TRBJ2-4; D is possibly TRBD1 (5 bases). This clonotype originated in a human patient who received an intestinal transplant, so some T cells may come from the graft donor. The starting material was PBMCs, obtained 98 days after intestinal transplantation. The CDR3 is CASSPQGLAAKNIQYF. As DNA, the CDR3 is TGTGCCAGCAGCCCGCAGGGTCTCGCGGCCAAAAACATTCAGTACTTC.